The clone carrying this TCR beta chain was counted a few times. TCRdb re-called the 5' RACE reads through MiXCR, storing one row per CDR3 protein. The table lists roughly 1.6 million distinct CDR3 sequences, roughly a third of them singletons. The entry originates in a study of identical twins. V dropped 9 bases and J dropped 0 bases, with 6 bases sitting between them. CDR1 is ENHRY, CDR2 SYGVKD, per germline. This CDR3 comprises 13 residues. This chain joins TRBV10-3 and TRBJ2-6; D is unclear. Input material: cord blood. The TCR was taken from a newborn girl in good health. CDR3 amino acids: CAIRDSGANVLTF. The CDR3 DNA reads TGTGCCATAAGAGACTCTGGGGCCAACGTCCTGACTTTC.